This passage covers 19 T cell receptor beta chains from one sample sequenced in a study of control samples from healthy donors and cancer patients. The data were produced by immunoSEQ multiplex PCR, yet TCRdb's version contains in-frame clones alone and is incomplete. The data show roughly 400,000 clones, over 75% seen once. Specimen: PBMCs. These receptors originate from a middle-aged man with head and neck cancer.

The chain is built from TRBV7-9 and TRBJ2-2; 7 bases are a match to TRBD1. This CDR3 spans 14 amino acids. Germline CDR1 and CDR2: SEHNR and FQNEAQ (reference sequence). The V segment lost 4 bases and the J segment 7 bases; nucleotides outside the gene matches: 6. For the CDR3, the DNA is TGTGCCAGCAGCTCGACAGGGTCGGTCGGGGAGCTGTTTTTT. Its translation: CASSSTGSVGELFF. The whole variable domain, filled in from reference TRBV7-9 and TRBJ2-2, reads DTGVSQNPRHKITKRGQNVTFRCDPISEHNRLYWYRQTLGQGPEFLTYFQNEAQLEKSRLLSDRFSAERPKGSFSTLEIQRTEQGDSAMYLCASSSTGSVGELFFGEGSRLTVL.

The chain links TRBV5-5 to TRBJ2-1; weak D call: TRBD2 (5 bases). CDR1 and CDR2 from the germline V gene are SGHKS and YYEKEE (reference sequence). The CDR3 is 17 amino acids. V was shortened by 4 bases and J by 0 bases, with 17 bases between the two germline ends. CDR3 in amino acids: CASSPWTAASSYNEQFF. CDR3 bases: TGTGCCAGCAGCCCCTGGACTGCCGCGAGCTCCTACAATGAGCAGTTCTTC.

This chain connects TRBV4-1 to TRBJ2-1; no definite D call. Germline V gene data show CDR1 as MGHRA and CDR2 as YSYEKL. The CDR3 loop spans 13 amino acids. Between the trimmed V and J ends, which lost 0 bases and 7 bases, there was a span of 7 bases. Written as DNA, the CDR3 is TGCGCCAGCAGCCAAGATTGGCGAAATGAGCAGTTCTTC. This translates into CASSQDWRNEQFF.

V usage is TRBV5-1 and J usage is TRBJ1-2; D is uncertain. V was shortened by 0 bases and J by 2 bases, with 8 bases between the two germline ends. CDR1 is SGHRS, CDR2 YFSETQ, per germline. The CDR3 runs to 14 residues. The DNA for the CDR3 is TGCGCCAGCAGCTTGGAGATAGGAAACTATGGCTACACCTTC. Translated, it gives CASSLEIGNYGYTF. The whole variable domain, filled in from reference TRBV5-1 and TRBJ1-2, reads KAGVTQTPRYLIKTRGQQVTLSCSPISGHRSVSWYQQTPGQGLQFLFEYFSETQRNKGNFPGRFSGRQFSNSRSEMNVSTLELGDSALYLCASSLEIGNYGYTFGSGTRLTVV.

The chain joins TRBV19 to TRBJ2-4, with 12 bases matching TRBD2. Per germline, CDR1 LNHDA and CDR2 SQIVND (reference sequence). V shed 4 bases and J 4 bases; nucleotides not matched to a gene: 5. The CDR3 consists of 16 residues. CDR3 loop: CASSTGLAGIKNIQYF. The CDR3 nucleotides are TGTGCCAGTAGTACTGGACTAGCGGGGATAAAAAACATTCAGTACTTC. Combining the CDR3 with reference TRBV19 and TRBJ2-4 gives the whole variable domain DGGITQSPKYLFRKEGQNVTLSCEQNLNHDAMYWYRQDPGQGLRLIYYSQIVNDFQKGDIAEGYSVSREKKESFPLTVTSAQKNPTAFYLCASSTGLAGIKNIQYFGAGTRLSVL.

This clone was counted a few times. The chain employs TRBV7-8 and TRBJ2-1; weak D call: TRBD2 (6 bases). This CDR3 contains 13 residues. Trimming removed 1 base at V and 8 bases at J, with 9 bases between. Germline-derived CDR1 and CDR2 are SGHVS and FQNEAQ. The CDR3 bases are TGTGCCAGCAGCTTAGGCAGGGAGGATGAGCAGTTCTTC. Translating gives CASSLGREDEQFF.

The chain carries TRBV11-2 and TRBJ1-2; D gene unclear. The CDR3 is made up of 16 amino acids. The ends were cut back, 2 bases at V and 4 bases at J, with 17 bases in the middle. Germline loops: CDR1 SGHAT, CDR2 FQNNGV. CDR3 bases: TGTGCCAGCAGCTTAAGTATAGGCGTGGAGGGCTATGGCTACACCTTC. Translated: CASSLSIGVEGYGYTF. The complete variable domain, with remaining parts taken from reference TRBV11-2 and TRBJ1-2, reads EAGVAQSPRYKIIEKRQSVAFWCNPISGHATLYWYQQILGQGPKLLIQFQNNGVVDDSQLPKDRFSAERLKGVDSTLKIQPAKLEDSAVYLCASSLSIGVEGYGYTFGSGTRLTVV.

The CDR3 is CSVDGTSGVSYNEQFF. DNA of the CDR3: TGCAGCGTTGACGGGACTAGCGGGGTTTCCTACAATGAGCAGTTCTTC. This sequence joins TRBV29-1 and TRBJ2-1, with 13 positions matching TRBD2. The V gene end was trimmed by 3 bases and the J gene end by 1 base; junction bases not matched to a gene: 3. Germline assignment: CDR1 SQVTM and CDR2 ANQGSEA. CDR3 length: 16 amino acids.

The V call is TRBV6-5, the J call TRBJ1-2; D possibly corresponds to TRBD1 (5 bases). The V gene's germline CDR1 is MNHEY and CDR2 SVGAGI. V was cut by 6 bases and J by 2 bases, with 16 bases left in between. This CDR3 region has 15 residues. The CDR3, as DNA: TGTGCCAGCAGCAAATCCGACAGAGGGAACTATGGCTACACCTTC. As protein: CASSKSDRGNYGYTF.

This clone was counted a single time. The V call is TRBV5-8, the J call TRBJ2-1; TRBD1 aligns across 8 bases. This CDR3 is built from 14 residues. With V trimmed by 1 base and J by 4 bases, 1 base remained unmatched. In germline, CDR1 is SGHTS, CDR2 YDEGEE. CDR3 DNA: TGTGCCAGCAGCTTGAGGACAGGGTACAATGAGCAGTTCTTC. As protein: CASSLRTGYNEQFF.

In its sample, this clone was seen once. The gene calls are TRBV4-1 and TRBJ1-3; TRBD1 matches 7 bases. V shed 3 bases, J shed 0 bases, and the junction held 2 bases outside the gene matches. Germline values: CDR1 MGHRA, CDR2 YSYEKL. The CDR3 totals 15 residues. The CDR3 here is CASSQTGISGNTIYF. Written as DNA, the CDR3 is TGCGCCAGCAGCCAGACAGGGATCTCTGGAAACACCATATATTTT.

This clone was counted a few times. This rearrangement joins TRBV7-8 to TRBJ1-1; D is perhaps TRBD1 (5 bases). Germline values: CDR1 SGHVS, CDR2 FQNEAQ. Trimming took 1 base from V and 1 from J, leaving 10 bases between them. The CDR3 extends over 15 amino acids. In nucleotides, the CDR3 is TGTGCCAGCAGCTTAGTAGTGGGGGGGAACACTGAAGCTTTCTTT. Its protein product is CASSLVVGGNTEAFF.

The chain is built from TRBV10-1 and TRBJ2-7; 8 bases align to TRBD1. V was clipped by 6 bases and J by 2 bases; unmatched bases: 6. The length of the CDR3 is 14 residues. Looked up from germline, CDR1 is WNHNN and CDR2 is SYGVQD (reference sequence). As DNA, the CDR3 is TGCGCCAGCAGCCCAGGGGGCCTGACCTACGAGCAGTACTTC. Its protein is CASSPGGLTYEQYF.

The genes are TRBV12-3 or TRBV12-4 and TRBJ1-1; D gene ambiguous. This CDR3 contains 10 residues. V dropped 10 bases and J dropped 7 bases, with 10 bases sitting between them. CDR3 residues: CATNPDEAFF. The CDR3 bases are TGTGCCACCAATCCGGATGAAGCTTTCTTT.

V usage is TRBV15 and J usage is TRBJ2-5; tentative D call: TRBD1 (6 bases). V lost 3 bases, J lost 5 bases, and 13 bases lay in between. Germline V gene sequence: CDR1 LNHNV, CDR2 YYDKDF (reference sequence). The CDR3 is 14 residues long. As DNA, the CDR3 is TGTGCCACCAGCAGTACAGGGCTATCGGAGACCCAGTACTTC. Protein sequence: CATSSTGLSETQYF.

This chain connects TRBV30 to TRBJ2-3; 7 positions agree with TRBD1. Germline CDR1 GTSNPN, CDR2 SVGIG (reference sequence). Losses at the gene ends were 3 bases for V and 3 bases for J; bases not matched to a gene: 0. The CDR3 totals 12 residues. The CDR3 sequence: CAWRDRTDTQYF. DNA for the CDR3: TGTGCCTGGAGGGACAGGACAGATACGCAGTATTTT. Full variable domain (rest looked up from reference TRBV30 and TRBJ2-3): SQTIHQWPATLVQPVGSPLSLECTVEGTSNPNLYWYRQAAGRGLQLLFYSVGIGQISSEVPQNLSASRPQDRQFILSSKKLLLSDSGFYLCAWRDRTDTQYFGPGTRLTVL.

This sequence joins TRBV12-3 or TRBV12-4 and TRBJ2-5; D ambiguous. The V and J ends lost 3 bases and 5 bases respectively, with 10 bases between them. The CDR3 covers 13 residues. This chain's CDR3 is CASSLFVRETQYF. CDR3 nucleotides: TGTGCCAGCAGTTTGTTCGTACGGGAGACCCAGTACTTC.

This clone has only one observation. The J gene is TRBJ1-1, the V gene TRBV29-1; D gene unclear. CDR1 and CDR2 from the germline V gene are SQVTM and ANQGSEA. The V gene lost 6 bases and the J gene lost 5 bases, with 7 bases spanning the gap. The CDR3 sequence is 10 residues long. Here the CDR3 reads CSVAGTEAFF. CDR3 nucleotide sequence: TGCAGCGTCGCCGGGACTGAAGCTTTCTTT.

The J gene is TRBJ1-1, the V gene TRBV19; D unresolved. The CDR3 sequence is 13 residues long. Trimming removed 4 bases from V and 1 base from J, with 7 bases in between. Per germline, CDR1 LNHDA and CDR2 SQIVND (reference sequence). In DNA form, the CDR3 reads TGTGCCAGTAGTACGACCTCGAACACTGAAGCTTTCTTT. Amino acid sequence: CASSTTSNTEAFF.